The present TCR beta chain was sequenced within a study of PD-1 blockade in classical Hodgkin lymphoma. Study results and caveats: Researchers reported that CD4+ TCR diversity, though not CD8+, rose significantly by C4D1. The origin of the repertoire differences remains undefined, with disease activity or prior therapy as possible causes.

Trimming took 5 bases from V and 8 from J, leaving 15 bases between them. CDR1 and CDR2 (germline): SGHAT, FQDESV (reference sequence). The CDR3 has 13 amino acids. Measured with immunoSEQ multiplex PCR; TCRdb has only the in-frame clones, and not every one. The table has tens of thousands of clones, roughly 80% seen once. As for this clone: Its antigen is still unknown.

Every patient had relapsed following autologous stem cell transplantation, and cohorts differed in brentuximab vedotin exposure. Magnetic depletion of unwanted cells isolated CD4+ T cells from thawed PBMCs. V is TRBV11-1 and J is TRBJ1-2; tentatively, D is TRBD1 (6 bases). This sequence originates from a human donor with classical Hodgkin lymphoma. This specimen was CD4+ T cells from blood, taken at baseline. In DNA form, the CDR3 reads TGTGCCAGCAGCCCACAGGGTAGGACGGGCTACACCTTC. Translating it yields CASSPQGRTGYTF. Full variable domain (remainder filled in from reference TRBV11-1 and TRBJ1-2): EAEVAQSPRYKITEKSQAVAFWCDPISGHATLYWYRQILGQGPELLVQFQDESVVDDSQLPKDRFSAERLKGVDSTLKIQPAELGDSAMYLCASSPQGRTGYTFGSGTRLTVV.